This TCR beta chain emerged from a study of read filtering for tumor transcriptome and immune sequencing. Overall study: Whole-transcriptome libraries were prepared after DNase treatment.

V was pared by 3 bases and J by 4 bases, with 13 bases between. CDR1 and CDR2 from the germline V gene are DFQATT and SNEGSKA (reference sequence). The CDR3 contains 14 residues. Molecular barcoded adaptors covering alpha/delta and beta/gamma chains were used on roughly 400 ng RNA. TCRdb passed the reads through MiXCR, listing each CDR3 protein once. In the table there are tens of thousands of distinct CDR3 sequences, around 21% of which are singletons. This clonotype has ten or more counts. Sampling of bone marrow took place during active disease in every patient. The clonotype was recovered from a donor aged 40 or over with multiple myeloma. The source material was a population of CD138-negative cells sorted from bone marrow. The rearrangement uses TRBV20-1 and TRBJ2-1, with TRBD1 as a possible D gene (5 bases). CDR3 in DNA: TGCAGTGCTAGCGCGGCAGCAGGGTACAATGAGCAGTTCTTC. It is translated as CSASAAAGYNEQFF.